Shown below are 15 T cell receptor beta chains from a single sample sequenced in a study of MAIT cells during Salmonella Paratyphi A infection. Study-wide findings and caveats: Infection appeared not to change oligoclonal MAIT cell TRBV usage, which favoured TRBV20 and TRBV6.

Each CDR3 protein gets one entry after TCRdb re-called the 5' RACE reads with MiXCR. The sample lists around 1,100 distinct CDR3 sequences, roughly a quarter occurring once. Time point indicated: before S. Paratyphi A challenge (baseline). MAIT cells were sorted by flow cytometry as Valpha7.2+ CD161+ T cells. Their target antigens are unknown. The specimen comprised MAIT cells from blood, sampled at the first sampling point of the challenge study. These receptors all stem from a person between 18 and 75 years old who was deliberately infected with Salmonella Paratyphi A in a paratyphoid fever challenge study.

This CDR3 is CSAGRVHEKLFF. The CDR3 bases are TGCAGCGCTGGTCGGGTCCATGAAAAACTGTTTTTT. The V call is TRBV29-1, the J call TRBJ1-4; no clear D. The CDR3 is 12 amino acids. CDR1 and CDR2 from the germline V gene are SQVTM and ANQGSEA. Deletions cut 7 bases from V and 6 bases from J, with 12 bases between. Variable domain in full (rest from reference TRBV29-1 and TRBJ1-4): SAVISQKPSRDICQRGTSLTIQCQVDSQVTMMFWYRQQPGQSLTLIATANQGSEATYESGFVIDKFPISRPNLTFSTLTVSNMSPEDSSIYLCSAGRVHEKLFFGSGTQLSVL.

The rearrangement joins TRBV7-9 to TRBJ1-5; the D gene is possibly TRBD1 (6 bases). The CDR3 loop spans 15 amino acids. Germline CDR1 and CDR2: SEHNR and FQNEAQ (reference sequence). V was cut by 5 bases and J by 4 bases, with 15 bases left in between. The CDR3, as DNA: TGTGCCAGCAGCCCCCGGGGGGGCGGGAATCAGCCCCAGCATTTT. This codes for CASSPRGGGNQPQHF.

In nucleotides, the CDR3 is TGTGCCAGCAGTGAGACTAGCGGGGAGGGGAATGAGCAGTTCTTC. Protein product: CASSETSGEGNEQFF. The chain employs TRBV6-2 or TRBV6-3 and TRBJ2-1; TRBD2 agrees at 11 bases. V was pared by 5 bases and J by 7 bases, with 7 bases of the junction left unmatched. The CDR3 has 15 residues. CDR1 and CDR2 from the germline V gene are MNHEY and SVGEGT.

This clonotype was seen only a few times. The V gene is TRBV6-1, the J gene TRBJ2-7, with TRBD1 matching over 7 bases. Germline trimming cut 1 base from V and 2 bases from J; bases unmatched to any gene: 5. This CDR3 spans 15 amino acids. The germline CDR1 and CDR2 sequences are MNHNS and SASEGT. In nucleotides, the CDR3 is TGTGCCAGCAGTGAAGATGTAGGGGGCCCCTACGAGCAGTACTTC. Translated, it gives CASSEDVGGPYEQYF.

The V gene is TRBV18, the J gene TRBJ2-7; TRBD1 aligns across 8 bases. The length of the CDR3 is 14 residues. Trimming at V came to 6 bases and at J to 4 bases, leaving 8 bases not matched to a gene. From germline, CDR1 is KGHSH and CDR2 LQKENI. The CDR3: CASSTGQAAYEQYF. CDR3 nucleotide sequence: TGTGCCAGCTCGACGGGACAGGCTGCGTACGAGCAGTACTTC. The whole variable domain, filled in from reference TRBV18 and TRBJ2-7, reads NAGVMQNPRHLVRRRGQEARLRCSPMKGHSHVYWYRQLPEEGLKFMVYLQKENIIDESGMPKERFSAEFPKEGPSILRIQQVVRGDSAAYFCASSTGQAAYEQYFGPGTRLTVT.

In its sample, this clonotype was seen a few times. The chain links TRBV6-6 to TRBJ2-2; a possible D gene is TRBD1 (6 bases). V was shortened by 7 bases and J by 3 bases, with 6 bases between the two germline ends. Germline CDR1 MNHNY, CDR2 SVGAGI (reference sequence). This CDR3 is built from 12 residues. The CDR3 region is CASKGDTGELFF. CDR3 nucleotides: TGTGCCAGCAAGGGGGACACCGGGGAGCTGTTTTTT.

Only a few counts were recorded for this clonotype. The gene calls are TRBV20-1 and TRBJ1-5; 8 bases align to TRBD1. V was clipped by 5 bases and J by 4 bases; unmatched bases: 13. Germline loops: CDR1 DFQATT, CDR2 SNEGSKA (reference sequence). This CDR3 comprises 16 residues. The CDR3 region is CSAAPSGQGRNQPQHF. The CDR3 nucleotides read TGCAGTGCTGCACCGTCTGGACAGGGAAGGAATCAGCCCCAGCATTTT.

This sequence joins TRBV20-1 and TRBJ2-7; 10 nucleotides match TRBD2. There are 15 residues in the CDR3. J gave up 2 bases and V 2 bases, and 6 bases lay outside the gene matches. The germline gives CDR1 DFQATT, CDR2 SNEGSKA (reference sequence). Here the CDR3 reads CSARSQLAGPYEQYF. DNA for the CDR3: TGCAGTGCTAGATCCCAACTAGCGGGACCCTACGAGCAGTACTTC.

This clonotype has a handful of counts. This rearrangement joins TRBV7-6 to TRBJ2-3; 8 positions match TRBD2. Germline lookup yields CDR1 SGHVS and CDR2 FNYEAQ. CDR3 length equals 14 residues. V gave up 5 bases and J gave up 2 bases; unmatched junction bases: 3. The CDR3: CASSRAGATDTQYF. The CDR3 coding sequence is TGTGCCAGCAGCCGAGCGGGGGCCACAGATACGCAGTATTTT.

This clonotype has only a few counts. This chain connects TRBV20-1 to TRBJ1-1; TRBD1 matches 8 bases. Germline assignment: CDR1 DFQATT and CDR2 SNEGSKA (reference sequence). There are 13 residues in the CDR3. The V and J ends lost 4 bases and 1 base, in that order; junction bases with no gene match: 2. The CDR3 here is CSATTGANTEAFF. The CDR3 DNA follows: TGCAGTGCTACGACAGGGGCGAACACTGAAGCTTTCTTT.

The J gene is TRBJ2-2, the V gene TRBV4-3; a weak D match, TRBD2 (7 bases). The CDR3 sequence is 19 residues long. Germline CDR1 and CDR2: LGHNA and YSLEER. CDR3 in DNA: TGCGCAAGAAGACACCTAAAGAGAGGGGGGGAAGGGGGGGCCGGGGAGCTGTTTTTT. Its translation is CARRHLKRGGEGGAGELFF.

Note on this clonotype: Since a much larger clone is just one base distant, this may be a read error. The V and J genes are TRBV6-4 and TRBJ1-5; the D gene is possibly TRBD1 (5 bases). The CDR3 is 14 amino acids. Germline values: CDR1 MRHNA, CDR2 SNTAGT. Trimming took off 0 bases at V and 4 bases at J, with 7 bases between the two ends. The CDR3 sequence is CASSDSTENQPQHF. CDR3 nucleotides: TGTGCCAGCAGTGACTCGACAGAAAATCAGCCCCAGCATTTT.

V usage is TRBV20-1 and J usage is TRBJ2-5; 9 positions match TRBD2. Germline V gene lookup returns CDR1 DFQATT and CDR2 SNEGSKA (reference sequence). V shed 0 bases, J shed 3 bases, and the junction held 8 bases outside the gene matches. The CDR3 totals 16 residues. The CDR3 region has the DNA TGCAGTGCTAGAGATCTGCGGGGGGGGGATAAAGAGACCCAGTACTTC. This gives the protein CSARDLRGGDKETQYF.

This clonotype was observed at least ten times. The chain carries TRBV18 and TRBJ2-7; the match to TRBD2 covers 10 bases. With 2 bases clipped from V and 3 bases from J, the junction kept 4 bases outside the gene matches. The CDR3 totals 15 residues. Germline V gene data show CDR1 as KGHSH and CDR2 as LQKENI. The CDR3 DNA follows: TGTGCCAGCTCACCAGGGCTAGCGGGAGTCTACGAGCAGTACTTC. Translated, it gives CASSPGLAGVYEQYF.

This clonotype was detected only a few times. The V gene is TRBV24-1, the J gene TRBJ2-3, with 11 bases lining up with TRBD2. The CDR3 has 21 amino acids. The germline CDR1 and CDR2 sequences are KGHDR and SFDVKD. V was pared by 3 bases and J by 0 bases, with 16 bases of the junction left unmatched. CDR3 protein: CATSDPNPLAGVFGSTDTQYF. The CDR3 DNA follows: TGTGCCACCAGTGATCCCAATCCACTAGCGGGAGTGTTTGGTAGCACAGATACGCAGTATTTT.